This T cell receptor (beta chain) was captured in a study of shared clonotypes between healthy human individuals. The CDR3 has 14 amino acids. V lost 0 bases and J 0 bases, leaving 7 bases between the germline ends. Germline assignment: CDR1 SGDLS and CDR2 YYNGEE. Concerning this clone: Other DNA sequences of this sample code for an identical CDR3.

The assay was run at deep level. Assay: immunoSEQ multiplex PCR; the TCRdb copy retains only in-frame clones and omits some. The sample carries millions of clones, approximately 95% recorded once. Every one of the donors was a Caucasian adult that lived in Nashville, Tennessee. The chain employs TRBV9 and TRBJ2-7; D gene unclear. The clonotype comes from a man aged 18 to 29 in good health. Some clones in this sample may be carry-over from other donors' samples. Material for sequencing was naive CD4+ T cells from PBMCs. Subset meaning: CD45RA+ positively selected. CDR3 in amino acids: CASSVVGSSYEQYF. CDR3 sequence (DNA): TGTGCCAGCAGCGTAGTAGGCAGCTCCTACGAGCAGTACTTC.